The T cell receptor beta chain under discussion was sequenced for a study of T cell repertoires in cytomegalovirus infection. This clonotype showed up many times. Its antigen is undetermined. Study-level results: Ex vivo, HLA-C-restricted CMV-specific TCR beta clonotypes prevailed over the rest of the response.

TCRdb itself ran the reads through MiXCR, one entry per CDR3 protein. The sample has more than 200,000 distinct CDR3 sequences; 9.1% are singletons. CDR3 size: 13 residues. Per the germline V gene, CDR1 is SGHTA and CDR2 is FQGNSA. The V and J ends lost 4 bases and 4 bases respectively, with 11 bases between them. The chain links TRBV7-2 to TRBJ2-7, with D hard to call. The sequenced material came from PBMCs. This receptor was obtained from a human donor in good health (CMV status not recorded). Some clones in this sample may be carry-over from other donors' samples. CDR3 protein: CASSSQLGYEQYF. The CDR3 nucleotides are TGTGCCAGCAGCTCCCAATTGGGTTACGAGCAGTACTTC.